Below are 11 T cell receptor beta chains sequenced from a single sample in a study of monozygotic twins with inflammatory bowel disease. TCRdb re-analyzed the 5' RACE reads; it lists each CDR3 protein once, without DNA. The listing contains 350,000 to 400,000 distinct CDR3 sequences. The sample taken for sequencing was blood. All receptors come from a human donor with ulcerative colitis or Crohn's disease, or a healthy co-twin of an affected twin (not recorded which).

The rearrangement links TRBV4-3 to TRBJ1-4. Germline V gene lookup returns CDR1 LGHNA and CDR2 YSLEER. This CDR3 comprises 14 residues. The chain's CDR3 is CASSQDRLNEKLFF.

The V gene is TRBV20-1, the J gene TRBJ1-6. Germline CDR1 is DFQATT and CDR2 is SNEGSKA (reference sequence). The length of the CDR3 is 13 residues. The CDR3 sequence: CSANGPNNSPLHF.

The chain is built from TRBV5-1 and TRBJ1-5; TCRdb indicates TRBD1, and absent DNA this call remains unverified. This CDR3 is 14 amino acids long. The germline gives CDR1 SGHRS, CDR2 YFSETQ. CDR3 sequence: CASSPGRADQPQHF.

CDR3 sequence: CASSSYGQGRGYGEKLFF. The V call is TRBV12-3 or TRBV12-4, the J call TRBJ1-4; the TCRdb D gene call, TRBD1, has no DNA to confirm it. This CDR3 comprises 18 residues.

V and J are TRBV23-1 and TRBJ2-7. TRBV23-1 has ORF status, its function being uncertain. The CDR3 has 14 residues. This CDR3 reads CASSHSPVPYEQYF.

The gene calls are TRBV20-1 and TRBJ2-3; with no DNA, the TCRdb D assignment of TRBD2 cannot be verified. The V gene's germline CDR1 is DFQATT and CDR2 SNEGSKA (reference sequence). The CDR3 runs 14 residues. The CDR3 here is CSALSGGAGDTQYF.

The gene calls are TRBV20-1 and TRBJ2-3; TCRdb proposes TRBD2, but this gene call is untestable without DNA. Germline V lookup: CDR1 DFQATT, CDR2 SNEGSKA (reference sequence). This CDR3 region has 15 residues. CDR3 protein: CSAPDRGGGTDTQYF.

The genes are TRBV7-9 and TRBJ1-1; the TCRdb D gene call, TRBD1, has no DNA to confirm it. This CDR3 has 12 amino acids. Germline CDR1 SEHNR, CDR2 FQNEAQ (reference sequence). The CDR3 here is CASKDTDFEAFF.

V and J are TRBV6-5 and TRBJ2-1; TCRdb names TRBD1, which stays unverified in the absence of DNA. The germline V gene has CDR1 MNHEY and CDR2 SVGAGI. The CDR3 loop spans 15 amino acids. CDR3: CASSLYRDGYNEQFF.

V and J are TRBV12-3 or TRBV12-4 and TRBJ1-2. This CDR3 has 14 residues. The CDR3 loop is CASSPSAGIYGYTF.

The chain links TRBV5-1 to TRBJ1-4; TCRdb picks TRBD1, but there is no DNA to check that call. Germline assignment: CDR1 SGHRS and CDR2 YFSETQ. CDR3 length equals 15 residues. The CDR3 region is CASSLAGQGGEKLFF. The full variable domain, in which reference TRBV5-1 and TRBJ1-4 provide the parts outside the CDR3, is KAGVTQTPRYLIKTRGQQVTLSCSPISGHRSVSWYQQTPGQGLQFLFEYFSETQRNKGNFPGRFSGRQFSNSRSEMNVSTLELGDSALYLCASSLAGQGGEKLFFGSGTQLSVL.